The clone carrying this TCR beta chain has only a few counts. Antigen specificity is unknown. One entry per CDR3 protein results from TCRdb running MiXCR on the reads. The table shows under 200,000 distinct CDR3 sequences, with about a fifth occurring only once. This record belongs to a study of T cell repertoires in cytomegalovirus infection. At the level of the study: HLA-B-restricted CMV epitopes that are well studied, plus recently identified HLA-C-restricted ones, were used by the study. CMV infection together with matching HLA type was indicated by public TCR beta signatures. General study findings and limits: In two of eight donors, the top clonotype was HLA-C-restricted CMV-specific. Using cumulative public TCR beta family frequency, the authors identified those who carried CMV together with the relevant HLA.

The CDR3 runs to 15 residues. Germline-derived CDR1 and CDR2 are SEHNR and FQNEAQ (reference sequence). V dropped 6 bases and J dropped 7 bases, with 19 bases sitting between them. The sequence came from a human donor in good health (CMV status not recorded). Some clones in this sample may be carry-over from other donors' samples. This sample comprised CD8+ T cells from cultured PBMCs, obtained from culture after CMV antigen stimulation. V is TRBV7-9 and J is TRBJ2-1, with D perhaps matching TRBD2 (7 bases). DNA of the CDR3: TGTGCCAGCAGTCTCCTGGCCGGGGGGCTGAATGAGCAGTTCTTC. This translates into CASSLLAGGLNEQFF.